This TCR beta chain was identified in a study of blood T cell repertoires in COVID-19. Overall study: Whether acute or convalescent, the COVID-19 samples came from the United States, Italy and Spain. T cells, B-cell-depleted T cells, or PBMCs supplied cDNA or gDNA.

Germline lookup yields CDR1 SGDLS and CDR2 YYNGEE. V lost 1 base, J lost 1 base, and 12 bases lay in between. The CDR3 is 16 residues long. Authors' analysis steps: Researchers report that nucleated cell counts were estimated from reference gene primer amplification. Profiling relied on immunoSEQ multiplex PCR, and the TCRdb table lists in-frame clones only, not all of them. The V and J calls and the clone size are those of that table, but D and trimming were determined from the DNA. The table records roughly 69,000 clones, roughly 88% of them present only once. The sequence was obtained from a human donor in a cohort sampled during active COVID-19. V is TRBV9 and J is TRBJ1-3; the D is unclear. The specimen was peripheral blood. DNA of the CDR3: TGTGCCAGCAGCGTACTGGCGACGGGATCTGGAAACACCATATATTTT. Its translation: CASSVLATGSGNTIYF. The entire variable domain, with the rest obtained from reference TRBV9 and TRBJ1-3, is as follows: DSGVTQTPKHLITATGQRVTLRCSPRSGDLSVYWYQQSLDQGLQFLIQYYNGEERAKGNILERFSAQQFPDLHSELNLSSLELGDSALYFCASSVLATGSGNTIYFGEGSWLTVV.